Presented here are 5 T cell receptor beta chains from one specimen sequenced in a study of blood T cells in healthy people across ages. For the second PCR, which ran for about 6 to 11 cycles, a sample-barcoded 5' primer and a J-beta primer mix were used. TCRdb itself ran the 5' RACE reads through MiXCR, one entry per CDR3 protein. This sample has 800,000 to 950,000 distinct CDR3 sequences, with around 48% found just once. Sequenced: blood. All receptors come from a man between 25 and 39 years old in good health.

This clonotype was seen a handful of times. This chain uses TRBV10-3 with TRBJ2-5; tentatively, D is TRBD1 (6 bases). V gave up 3 bases and J gave up 4 bases, with 9 bases separating them. Germline V gene data show CDR1 as ENHRY and CDR2 as SYGVKD. This CDR3 contains 13 residues. The CDR3: CAISDQGSETQYF. The DNA of the CDR3 is TGTGCCATCAGTGATCAGGGGTCAGAGACCCAGTACTTC.

The genes are TRBV20-1 and TRBJ1-2, with unresolved D. The CDR3 runs to 14 residues. CDR1 and CDR2 from the germline V gene are DFQATT and SNEGSKA (reference sequence). The V gene lost 3 bases and the J gene lost 8 bases, with 19 bases spanning the gap. The CDR3 loop reads CSASLGPGLGGYTF. The CDR3 DNA is TGCAGTGCTAGCTTAGGGCCGGGCCTAGGGGGCTACACCTTC.

Remarks on this clonotype: This could be a read error, since a much larger clone is one nucleotide away. The chain joins TRBV12-3 or TRBV12-4 to TRBJ2-1; 9 nucleotides align to TRBD2. The length of the CDR3 is 15 residues. After removal of 4 bases from V and 6 bases from J, the junction contained 7 bases not matched to a gene. The CDR3 DNA reads TGTGCCAGCAGTTCCAGCGGGGGGCCGTGCAATGAGCAGTTCTTC. Its translation: CASSSSGGPCNEQFF.

V is TRBV25-1 and J is TRBJ2-3; D is possibly TRBD1 (5 bases). The V gene's germline CDR1 is MGHDK and CDR2 SYGVNS. Trimming pared 7 bases from V and 1 base from J, leaving 12 bases between. There are 14 residues in the CDR3. The CDR3 protein is CASKAAGRTDTQYF. In DNA form, the CDR3 reads TGTGCCAGCAAAGCAGCAGGGCGCACAGATACGCAGTATTTT.

A note on this clonotype: This could be a read error, since a much larger clone is one nucleotide away. The chain combines TRBV9 with TRBJ2-1, with TRBD1 identical over 7 bases. CDR1 SGDLS and CDR2 YYNGEE come from the germline V gene. The CDR3 extends over 13 amino acids. The CDR3 nucleotides are TGTGCCTGCAGCGTAGACAGGGCCAATGAGCAGTTCTTC. Protein: CACSVDRANEQFF. The full variable domain, rest sourced from reference TRBV9 and TRBJ2-1, is DSGVTQTPKHLITATGQRVTLRCSPRSGDLSVYWYQQSLDQGLQFLIQYYNGEERAKGNILERFSAQQFPDLHSELNLSSLELGDSALYFCACSVDRANEQFFGPGTRLTVL.